The clone carrying this T cell receptor beta chain was seen once. The patients had locally advanced or metastatic urothelial carcinoma. A total of 1 to 8 samples per patient were collected pretreatment and on-treatment. This table comes from immunoSEQ multiplex PCR, and its TCRdb copy is limited to in-frame clones, with some not included. The sample has some 15,000 clones, over 75% seen once. This entry belongs to a study of PD-L1 blockade in urothelial cancer. As for the study in general: Twenty-five of 29 patients were males with bladder-origin urothelial cancer. Analyses used blood from 3 weeks (second dose) and 6 weeks after treatment start.

V was shortened by 6 bases and J by 2 bases, with 18 bases between the two germline ends. This CDR3 comprises 16 residues. Germline V gene sequence: CDR1 WNHNN, CDR2 SYGVQD (reference sequence). V and J are TRBV10-1 and TRBJ2-3, with D possibly TRBD1 on 5 matching bases. The material sequenced was PBMCs, taken around atezolizumab (anti-PD-L1) treatment. The TCR sequence derives from a man between 65 and 85 years old with urothelial cancer. The CDR3 bases are TGCGCCAGCAGCAAAGGGGTAGATTTCATCACAGATACGCAGTATTTT. Protein sequence: CASSKGVDFITDTQYF.